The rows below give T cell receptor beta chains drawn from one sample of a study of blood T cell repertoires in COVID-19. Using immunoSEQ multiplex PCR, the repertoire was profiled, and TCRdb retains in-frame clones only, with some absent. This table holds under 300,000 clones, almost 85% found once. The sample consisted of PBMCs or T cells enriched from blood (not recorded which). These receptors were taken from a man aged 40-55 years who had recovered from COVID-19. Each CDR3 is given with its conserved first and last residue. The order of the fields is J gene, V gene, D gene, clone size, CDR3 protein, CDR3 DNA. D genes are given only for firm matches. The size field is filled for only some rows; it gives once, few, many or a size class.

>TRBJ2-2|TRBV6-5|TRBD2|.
CASRSGRGGELFF
TGTGCCAGCAGGAGCGGGAGAGGCGGGGAGCTGTTTTTT
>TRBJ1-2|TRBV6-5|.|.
CASRDPQGHGYTF
TGTGCCAGCAGGGACCCACAGGGACATGGCTACACCTTC
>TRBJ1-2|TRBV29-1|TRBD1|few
CSVAQGVNYGYTF
TGCAGCGTTGCTCAGGGGGTTAACTATGGCTACACCTTC
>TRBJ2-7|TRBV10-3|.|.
CAISESEGGAQYF
TGTGCCATCAGTGAGTCCGAGGGCGGGGCGCAGTACTTC
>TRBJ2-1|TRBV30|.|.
CATSGLAINEQFF
TGTGCTACGTCTGGGCTAGCAATAAATGAGCAGTTCTTC
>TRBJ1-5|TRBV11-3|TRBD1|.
CASSSGQGRNQPQHF
TGTGCCAGCAGTTCAGGACAGGGTCGTAATCAGCCCCAGCATTTT
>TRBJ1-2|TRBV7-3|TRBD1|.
CASSLSGDRIHYGYTF
TGTGCCAGCAGCCTTTCGGGGGACAGAATCCACTATGGCTACACCTTC
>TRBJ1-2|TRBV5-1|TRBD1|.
CASSEGQGAYTF
TGCGCCAGCAGCGAGGGACAGGGGGCGTATACCTTC
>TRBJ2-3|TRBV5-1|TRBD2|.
CASSLFAGEGSDTQYF
TGCGCCAGCAGCTTGTTCGCGGGAGAGGGATCAGATACGCAGTATTTT
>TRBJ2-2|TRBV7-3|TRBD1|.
CASSPWTGGSGELFF
TGTGCCAGCAGCCCCTGGACAGGGGGGAGCGGGGAGCTGTTTTTT